The rows below give T cell receptor beta chains drawn from one sample of a study of blood T cell repertoires in COVID-19. Assay used: immunoSEQ multiplex PCR; TCRdb lists only in-frame clones, some missing. Of under 400,000 clones in the sample, 65% to 90% are singletons; the top ten hold approximately 4.6%. Sequenced material: PBMCs or T cells enriched from blood (not recorded which). These TCRs come from a middle-aged woman with acute COVID-19. CDR3s include the opening cysteine and the closing phenylalanine or tryptophan. D genes are given only for firm matches. Size is stated for part of the rows, as once, few or many counts, or as a class when the clone is expanded.

TRBD1	TRBV19	TRBJ2-1	15	few	TGTGCCAGTAGTCGGGGACAGGGGGATCAGCGTGAGCAGTTCTTC	CASSRGQGDQREQFF
-	TRBV6-5	TRBJ1-1	15	-	TGTGCCAGCAGTTACTCGAGCAGCAGGGGACAAGAAGCTTTCTTT	CASSYSSSRGQEAFF
TRBD1	TRBV18	TRBJ2-7	17	-	TGTGCCAGCTCACCACCCACAGGGGGCCTTGGCTCCTACGAGCAGTACTTC	CASSPPTGGLGSYEQYF
TRBD1	TRBV7-6	TRBJ2-7	17	-	TGTGCCAGCAGCTTAGGTCTAGGGGGACAGGGGGCCGGGGAGCAGTACTTC	CASSLGLGGQGAGEQYF
-	TRBV4-3	TRBJ1-1	15	-	TGCGCCAGCAGCCAAGAACTGACAGGGAACACTGAAGCTTTCTTT	CASSQELTGNTEAFF
-	TRBV7-9	TRBJ1-2	14	-	TGTGCCAGCACCCCGTCGACGGGGGGCGGTGGCTACACCTTC	CASTPSTGGGGYTF
-	TRBV6-2/TRBV6-3	TRBJ2-6	16	once	TGTGCCAGCAGTTACTCGAACAGCTCTGGGGCCAACGTCCTGACTTTC	CASSYSNSSGANVLTF
-	TRBV10-3	TRBJ1-2	14	-	TGTGCCATCAGTGAGAGTACAACTAACTATGGCTACACCTTC	CAISESTTNYGYTF
-	TRBV6-6	TRBJ1-1	16	-	TGTGCCAGCAGCGAAAACCGGGGACAATCCAACACTGAAGCTTTCTTT	CASSENRGQSNTEAFF
-	TRBV30	TRBJ2-2	13	-	TGTGCCTGGAGTGTACGGGAGACCGGGGAGCTGTTTTTT	CAWSVRETGELFF
-	TRBV10-3	TRBJ2-1	16	-	TGTGCCATCAGTGAGTCGACATCGGGACTCCTAAATGAGCAGTTCTTC	CAISESTSGLLNEQFF
TRBD1	TRBV7-6	TRBJ1-5	16	-	TGTGCCAGCAGCTTAGCACCTACAGGGGTGAATCAGCCCCAGCATTTT	CASSLAPTGVNQPQHF
TRBD2	TRBV19	TRBJ2-3	16	-	TGTGCCAGTAGTATGCTATTGGCGGGGGGGGCAGATACGCAGTATTTT	CASSMLLAGGADTQYF
-	TRBV29-1	TRBJ2-5	13	-	TGCAGCGTCTCGGGACTTAAGGGAGAGACCCAGTACTTC	CSVSGLKGETQYF
-	TRBV6-2/TRBV6-3	TRBJ1-2	15	-	TGTGCCAGCAGTTACTCAGAGGGCAGTAACTATGGCTACACCTTC	CASSYSEGSNYGYTF
TRBD2	TRBV28	TRBJ2-7	15	-	TGTGCCAGCTTGAGCGGGTCCACTAGCGGGGGTGAGCAGTACTTC	CASLSGSTSGGEQYF
TRBD1	TRBV15	TRBJ1-4	19	-	TGTGCCACCAGCAGGGCGTACCCGGGACAGGGCCGGGTAAGTGAAAAACTGTTTTTT	CATSRAYPGQGRVSEKLFF
-	TRBV5-1	TRBJ2-1	11	-	TGCGCCAGCCTAGGAGAGGTCGAGCAGTTCTTC	CASLGEVEQFF
-	TRBV11-2	TRBJ2-3	14	-	TGTGCCAGCAGCTTAGATCCGAGTACAGATACGCAGTATTTT	CASSLDPSTDTQYF
-	TRBV7-3	TRBJ2-3	15	-	TGTGCCAGCAGCTTAGGGCTAGCAGGTGCAGATACGCAGTATTTT	CASSLGLAGADTQYF
TRBD2	TRBV7-3	TRBJ2-1	15	-	TGTGCCAGCAGCTCGCTAGCGGGCACCTACAATGAGCAGTTCTTC	CASSSLAGTYNEQFF
-	TRBV6-2/TRBV6-3	TRBJ1-6	17	-	TGTGCCAGCAGTTACCGTCTGGGGAGCTCCTATAATTCACCCCTCCACTTT	CASSYRLGSSYNSPLHF
TRBD1	TRBV18	TRBJ1-3	14	-	TGTGCCAGCTCACCACCGAACAGGGGGGACACCATATATTTT	CASSPPNRGDTIYF
TRBD2	TRBV29-1	TRBJ2-1	13	-	TGCAGCGGAGAGCGGGATGCCTACAATGAGCAGTTCTTC	CSGERDAYNEQFF
-	TRBV5-1	TRBJ1-5	16	few	TGCGCCAGCAGCCTAGAAAGCGGACAGCTCAATCAGCCCCAGCATTTT	CASSLESGQLNQPQHF
-	TRBV9	TRBJ2-2	15	few	TGTGCCAGCAGCGTAGCCACCTATAACACCGGGGAGCTGTTTTTT	CASSVATYNTGELFF
TRBD1	TRBV20-1	TRBJ1-5	14	few	TGCAGTGCTAGTGTCGGGACAGCAACCCAGCCCCAGCATTTT	CSASVGTATQPQHF
-	TRBV10-3	TRBJ1-5	15	-	TGTGCCATCAGTGTTGGGGGGGGTAGCAATCAGCCCCAGCATTTT	CAISVGGGSNQPQHF
TRBD1	TRBV25-1	TRBJ1-1	17	-	TGTGCCAGCACTCCGTCCGTCCCGGGGACAGCTAACACTGAAGCTTTCTTT	CASTPSVPGTANTEAFF
-	TRBV5-1	TRBJ1-1	13	-	TGCGCCAGCAGGACCACAGGGATCCCTGAAGCTTTCTTT	CASRTTGIPEAFF